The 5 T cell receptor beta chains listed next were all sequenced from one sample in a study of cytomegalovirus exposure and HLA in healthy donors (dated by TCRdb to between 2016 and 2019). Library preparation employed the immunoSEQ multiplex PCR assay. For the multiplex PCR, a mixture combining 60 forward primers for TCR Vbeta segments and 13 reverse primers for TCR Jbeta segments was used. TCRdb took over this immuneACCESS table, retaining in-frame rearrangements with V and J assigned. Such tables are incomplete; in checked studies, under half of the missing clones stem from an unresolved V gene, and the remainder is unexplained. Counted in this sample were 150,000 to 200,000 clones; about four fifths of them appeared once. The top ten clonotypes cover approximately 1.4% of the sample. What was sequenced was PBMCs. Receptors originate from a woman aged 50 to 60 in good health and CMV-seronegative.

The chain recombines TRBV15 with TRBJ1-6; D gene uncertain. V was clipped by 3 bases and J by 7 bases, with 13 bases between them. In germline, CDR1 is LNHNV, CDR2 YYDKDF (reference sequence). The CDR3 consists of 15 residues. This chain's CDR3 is CATSRKTRMNSPLHF. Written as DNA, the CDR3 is TGTGCCACCAGCAGGAAGACTCGGATGAATTCACCCCTCCACTTT.

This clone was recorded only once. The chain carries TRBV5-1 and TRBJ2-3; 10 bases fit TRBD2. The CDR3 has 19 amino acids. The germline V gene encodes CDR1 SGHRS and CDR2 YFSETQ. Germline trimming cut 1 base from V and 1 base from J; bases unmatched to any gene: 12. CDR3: CASSLSPGLAGGRTDTQYF. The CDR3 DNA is TGCGCCAGCAGCTTGAGTCCGGGTTTAGCGGGAGGACGCACAGATACGCAGTATTTT.

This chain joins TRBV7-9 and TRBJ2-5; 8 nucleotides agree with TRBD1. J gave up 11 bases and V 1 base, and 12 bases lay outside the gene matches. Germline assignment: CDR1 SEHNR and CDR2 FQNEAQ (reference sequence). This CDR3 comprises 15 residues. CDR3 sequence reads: CASSLEAQGAGEQYF. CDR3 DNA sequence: TGTGCCAGCAGCTTAGAGGCTCAGGGGGCTGGTGAGCAGTACTTC.

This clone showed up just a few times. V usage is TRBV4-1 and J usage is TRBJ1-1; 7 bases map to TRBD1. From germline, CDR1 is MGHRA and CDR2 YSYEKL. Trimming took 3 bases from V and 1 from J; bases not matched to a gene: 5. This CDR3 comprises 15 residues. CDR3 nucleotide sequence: TGCGCCAGCAGCCATCCAGGGACAGCGAACACTGAAGCTTTCTTT. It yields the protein CASSHPGTANTEAFF.

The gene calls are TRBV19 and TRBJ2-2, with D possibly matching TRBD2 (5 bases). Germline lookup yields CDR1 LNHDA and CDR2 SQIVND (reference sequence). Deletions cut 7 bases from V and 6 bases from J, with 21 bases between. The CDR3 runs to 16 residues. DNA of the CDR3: TGTGCCAGTATATCGCGTCGGGGTTTGCAGTCCGGGGAGCTGTTTTTT. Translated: CASISRRGLQSGELFF.